Detailed here is one T cell receptor beta chain. This record comes from a study of T cell changes during pregnancy in multiple sclerosis. V lost 8 bases and J 2 bases, leaving 6 bases between the germline ends. CDR1 is SNHLY, CDR2 FYNNEI, per germline. The CDR3 covers 11 residues. Only in-frame clones appear in the TCRdb table, and some are missing; sequencing was by immunoSEQ multiplex PCR. The repertoire holds 75,000 to 100,000 clones, with about 92% as singletons. The receptor's source is a female donor with multiple sclerosis, enrolled in a pregnancy study. The V call is TRBV2, the J call TRBJ1-1; D remains ambiguous. Sequenced here: peripheral blood, sampled after pregnancy. The CDR3 bases are TGTGCCAGCGGAGTCAACACTGAAGCTTTCTTT. Its protein is CASGVNTEAFF.